The subject of this entry is one T cell receptor (beta chain). In this sample, this clone turned up once. What antigen it recognizes has not been identified. There are no base qualities to consult, and no much larger clone falls within one base. The data were obtained in a study of T cell changes during pregnancy in multiple sclerosis (dated by TCRdb to the late 2010s). Study-level background: The study looked at changes in the T cell repertoire across pregnancy in women with multiple sclerosis.

Trimming removed 1 base from V and 1 base from J, leaving 14 bases between the germline ends. Via the germline V gene, CDR1 is SGDLS and CDR2 YYNGEE. Spanning cysteine to phenylalanine, the CDR3 consists of 16 amino acids. This entry keeps only the CDR3 DNA: 48 bases, framed from base 1. The library was generated by the immunoSEQ multiplex PCR assay. TCRdb holds this immuneACCESS table with in-frame rearrangements only. Some clones are missing; in checked studies, unresolved V genes explain under half, and the rest has no known cause. The sample includes fewer than 60,000 clones, with about 90% observed a single time. The ten largest clones represent about 0.64% of the sample.

The source of this sequence is a female donor with multiple sclerosis, enrolled in a pregnancy study. In this chain, TRBV9 is recombined with TRBJ2-5; the D gene is possibly TRBD2, with 6 bases matching. This material consisted of CD4+ T cells from peripheral blood mononuclear cells, taken after pregnancy. The nucleotides are TGTGCCAGCAGCGTATCCTCCGGGGGACTCCAAGAGACCCAGTACTTC. This is translated as CASSVSSGGLQETQYF.